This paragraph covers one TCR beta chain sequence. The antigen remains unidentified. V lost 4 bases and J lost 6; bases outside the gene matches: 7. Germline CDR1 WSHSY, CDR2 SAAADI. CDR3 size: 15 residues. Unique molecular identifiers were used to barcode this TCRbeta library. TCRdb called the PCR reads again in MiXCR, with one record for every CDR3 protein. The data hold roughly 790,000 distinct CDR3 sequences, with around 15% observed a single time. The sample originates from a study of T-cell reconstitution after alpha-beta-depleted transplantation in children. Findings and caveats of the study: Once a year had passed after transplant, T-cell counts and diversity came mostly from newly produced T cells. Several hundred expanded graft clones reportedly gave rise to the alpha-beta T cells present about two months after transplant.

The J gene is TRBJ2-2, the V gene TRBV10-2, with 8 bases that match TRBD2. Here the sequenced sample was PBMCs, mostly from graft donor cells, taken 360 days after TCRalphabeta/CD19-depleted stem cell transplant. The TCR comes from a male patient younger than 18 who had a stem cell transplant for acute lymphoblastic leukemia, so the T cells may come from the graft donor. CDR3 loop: CASSVSGSLAGELFF. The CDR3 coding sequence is TGCGCCAGCAGTGTCAGCGGGAGCTTGGCCGGGGAGCTGTTTTTT.